The 20 T cell receptor beta chains below all came from one sample that was sequenced in a study of vaccination effects on CD4 cells after COVID-19. Within the ViraFEST assay, antigen-specific CD4+ T cells underwent expansion with viral peptide pools prior to sequencing. It was after nine to ten days of culture that CD4+ T cells were isolated. Participants got two doses of BNT162b2 or mRNA-1273 vaccine. No antigen is known for these receptors. Data came from immunoSEQ multiplex PCR; TCRdb stores just in-frame clones and leaves some out. The repertoire consists of 64,000 or so clones, with 60% to 80% occurring once and the leading ten covering roughly 2%. The source was CD4+ T cells from PBMCs cultured with HCoV-OC43 spike peptides, collected after COVID-19 vaccination. Noted subset: HCoV-OC43 spike overlapping peptide pool stimulation. These receptor sequences come from a human donor who received a COVID-19 vaccine.

This sequence joins TRBV14 and TRBJ1-1; D is ambiguous. Germline-derived CDR1 and CDR2 are SGHDN and FVKESK. With 8 bases removed from V and 5 bases from J, the gap between germline ends came to 15 bases. CDR3 length: 13 residues. As DNA, the CDR3 is TGTGCCAGCGTCCGGGTCGGTGGGACTGAAGCTTTCTTT. This sequence encodes CASVRVGGTEAFF.

This sequence joins TRBV6-4 and TRBJ2-1; maybe TRBD2 (5 bases). Trimming stripped 9 bases from V and 5 bases from J, with 17 bases between. Per germline, CDR1 MRHNA and CDR2 SNTAGT. The CDR3 sequence is 14 residues long. The CDR3 DNA follows: TGTGCCAGTAGCTTGGGAGTACAAAACAATGAGCAGTTCTTC. This encodes CASSLGVQNNEQFF.

The chain joins TRBV3-1 (or the pseudogene TRBV3-2) to TRBJ2-5; 9 nucleotides align to TRBD1. The CDR3 covers 15 residues. Germline assignment: CDR1 LGHDT and CDR2 YNNKEL (reference sequence). Trimming removed 6 bases from V and 4 bases from J; junction bases left unmatched: 9. For the CDR3, the DNA is TGTGCCAGCAGGGCCTACAGGGGGCCGGGAGAGACCCAGTACTTC. This gives the protein CASRAYRGPGETQYF.

The gene calls are TRBV7-3 and TRBJ2-4, with D possibly matching TRBD2 (5 bases). Germline loops: CDR1 SGHTA, CDR2 FQGTGA. The ends were cut back, 5 bases at V and 0 bases at J, with 14 bases in the middle. CDR3 length: 16 amino acids. CDR3 protein: CASSHVPGKAKNIQYF. For the CDR3, the DNA is TGTGCCAGCAGCCACGTCCCGGGAAAAGCCAAAAACATTCAGTACTTC.

The rearrangement joins TRBV4-1 to TRBJ2-5, with TRBD2 as a possible D gene (6 bases). The CDR3 is 16 amino acids. In germline, CDR1 is MGHRA, CDR2 YSYEKL. Deletions cut 1 base from V and 6 bases from J, with 18 bases between. CDR3 sequence: CASSQGVVGGAKTQYF. In DNA, the CDR3 is TGCGCCAGCAGCCAAGGGGTGGTCGGCGGGGCGAAGACCCAGTACTTC.

This clone showed up just a few times. V is TRBV6-2 or TRBV6-3 and J is TRBJ1-4; D is uncertain. V lost 0 bases and J 5 bases, leaving 10 bases between the germline ends. The CDR3 is 15 residues long. Germline lookup yields CDR1 MNHEY and CDR2 SVGEGT. The CDR3 region has the DNA TGTGCCAGCAGTTACTCCGCGGTTAGCAATGAAAAACTGTTTTTT. Its translation: CASSYSAVSNEKLFF.

J is TRBJ1-2 and V is TRBV6-1; TRBD1 matches at 9 bases. The CDR3 runs to 16 residues. The germline gives CDR1 MNHNS, CDR2 SASEGT. Trimming at V came to 2 bases and at J to 8 bases, leaving 12 bases not matched to a gene. The CDR3 DNA follows: TGTGCCAGCAGTGAATATACGGGACAGGGCCTATTCGGCTACACCTTC. Residues: CASSEYTGQGLFGYTF.

J is TRBJ1-6 and V is TRBV10-3; the D is unclear. This CDR3 contains 13 residues. Germline-derived CDR1 and CDR2 are ENHRY and SYGVKD. Trimming stripped 0 bases from V and 7 bases from J, with 4 bases between. The CDR3 here is CAISESRNSPLHF. The CDR3 region has the DNA TGTGCCATCAGTGAGTCAAGGAATTCACCCCTCCACTTT.

This chain connects TRBV5-1 to TRBJ1-2; D is undetermined. The CDR3 consists of 14 residues. Trimming cost V 2 bases and J 10 bases, with 18 bases left between them. From germline, CDR1 is SGHRS and CDR2 YFSETQ. The chain's CDR3 is CASSLQIGGLDYTF. The CDR3 nucleotides are TGCGCCAGCAGCTTACAGATTGGTGGTCTGGACTACACCTTC.

This chain's CDR3 is CASSPQGLRNTEAFF. The CDR3 bases are TGTGCCAGCAGCCCCCAGGGGCTGAGGAACACTGAAGCTTTCTTT. The rearrangement uses TRBV7-2 and TRBJ1-1, with D possibly TRBD1 on 6 matching bases. The germline gives CDR1 SGHTA, CDR2 FQGNSA. The CDR3 has 15 amino acids. Trimming pared 5 bases from V and 1 base from J, leaving 14 bases between.

The chain is built from TRBV19 and TRBJ2-2, with D maybe TRBD1 (6 bases). V lost 3 bases, J lost 4 bases, and 12 bases lay in between. The length of the CDR3 is 15 residues. The germline V gene encodes CDR1 LNHDA and CDR2 SQIVND (reference sequence). CDR3 coding DNA: TGTGCCAGTAGTATCGACCGCAGGGGCACCGGGGAGCTGTTTTTT. Amino acid sequence: CASSIDRRGTGELFF. The whole variable domain, remainder taken from reference TRBV19 and TRBJ2-2, is DGGITQSPKYLFRKEGQNVTLSCEQNLNHDAMYWYRQDPGQGLRLIYYSQIVNDFQKGDIAEGYSVSREKKESFPLTVTSAQKNPTAFYLCASSIDRRGTGELFFGEGSRLTVL.

This clone is a singleton in its sample. The J gene is TRBJ2-5, the V gene TRBV24-1; 8 nucleotides line up with TRBD2. Germline assignment: CDR1 KGHDR and CDR2 SFDVKD. J was trimmed by 2 bases and V by 7 bases; bases with no gene match: 5. The CDR3 has 14 residues. CDR3 DNA sequence: TGTGCCACCAGAGGAAGCGGGGGTCAAGAGACCCAGTACTTC. Protein sequence: CATRGSGGQETQYF.

The chain links TRBV5-1 to TRBJ2-5; perhaps TRBD2 as D (7 bases). Germline CDR1 is SGHRS and CDR2 is YFSETQ. The CDR3 totals 17 residues. V lost 4 bases and J lost 3, with 22 bases in between. CDR3 residues: CASSHAWGGSLKETQYF. DNA for the CDR3: TGCGCCAGCAGCCACGCTTGGGGGGGCTCGTTGAAAGAGACCCAGTACTTC.

This chain joins TRBV18 and TRBJ1-6, with TRBD1 as a possible D gene (6 bases). V lost 4 bases to trimming and J lost 6 bases, with 16 bases between them. Germline CDR1 KGHSH, CDR2 LQKENI. There are 16 residues in the CDR3. The CDR3 DNA reads TGTGCCAGCTCACTTAGTGGGGGGGCCGGTAATTCACCCCTCCACTTT. It translates to CASSLSGGAGNSPLHF.

This clone was counted a few times. The J gene is TRBJ1-1, the V gene TRBV19, with a possible D match to TRBD1 (5 bases). This CDR3 is 13 amino acids long. CDR1 LNHDA and CDR2 SQIVND come from the germline V gene (reference sequence). The V gene lost 3 bases and the J gene lost 1 base, with 6 bases spanning the gap. The CDR3 protein is CASSIQGNTEAFF. DNA of the CDR3: TGTGCCAGTAGTATCCAGGGGAACACTGAAGCTTTCTTT.

J is TRBJ2-6 and V is TRBV18; maybe TRBD1 (6 bases). Between the trimmed V and J ends, which lost 5 bases and 1 base, there was a span of 12 bases. The CDR3 runs 16 residues. The V gene's germline CDR1 is KGHSH and CDR2 LQKENI. CDR3 nucleotides: TGTGCCAGCTCAGGGATACAGGGATCTGGGGCCAACGTCCTGACTTTC. This codes for CASSGIQGSGANVLTF.

The rearrangement uses TRBV20-1 and TRBJ2-5; D is unresolved. Germline values: CDR1 DFQATT, CDR2 SNEGSKA (reference sequence). The CDR3 spans 10 residues. V was clipped by 6 bases and J by 5 bases, with 7 bases between them. The CDR3 protein is CSALTETQYF. The DNA of the CDR3 is TGCAGTGCCCTTACGGAGACCCAGTACTTC.

This clone has a single count. Here the CDR3 DNA reads TGTGCCAGCAGCATTGGGACAGCCGCTACCTACAATGAGCAGTTCTTC. This encodes CASSIGTAATYNEQFF. V and J are TRBV3-1 (or the pseudogene TRBV3-2) and TRBJ2-1; 7 nucleotides line up with TRBD1. The CDR3 is made up of 16 amino acids. The V gene's germline CDR1 is LGHDT and CDR2 YNNKEL (reference sequence). V was pared by 5 bases and J by 2 bases, with 9 bases of the junction left unmatched.

The chain has TRBV7-2 and TRBJ1-1; D not certain. V gave up 4 bases and J gave up 0 bases, with 21 bases separating them. CDR3 length: 18 amino acids. CDR1 and CDR2 (germline): SGHTA, FQGNSA. CDR3 nucleotides: TGTGCCAGCAGCTGGCTGACTGTGGGAGCTCGAATGAACACTGAAGCTTTCTTT. Translation: CASSWLTVGARMNTEAFF.

As DNA, the CDR3 is TGCAGCGTCGAGGGGGTACAGGGGCTGGCGCCTGATACGCAGTATTTT. This sequence encodes CSVEGVQGLAPDTQYF. The V and J genes are TRBV29-1 and TRBJ2-3; TRBD1 aligns across 7 bases. Trimming cost V 6 bases and J 6 bases; bases outside gene matches: 18. The germline V gene has CDR1 SQVTM and CDR2 ANQGSEA. There are 16 residues in the CDR3.